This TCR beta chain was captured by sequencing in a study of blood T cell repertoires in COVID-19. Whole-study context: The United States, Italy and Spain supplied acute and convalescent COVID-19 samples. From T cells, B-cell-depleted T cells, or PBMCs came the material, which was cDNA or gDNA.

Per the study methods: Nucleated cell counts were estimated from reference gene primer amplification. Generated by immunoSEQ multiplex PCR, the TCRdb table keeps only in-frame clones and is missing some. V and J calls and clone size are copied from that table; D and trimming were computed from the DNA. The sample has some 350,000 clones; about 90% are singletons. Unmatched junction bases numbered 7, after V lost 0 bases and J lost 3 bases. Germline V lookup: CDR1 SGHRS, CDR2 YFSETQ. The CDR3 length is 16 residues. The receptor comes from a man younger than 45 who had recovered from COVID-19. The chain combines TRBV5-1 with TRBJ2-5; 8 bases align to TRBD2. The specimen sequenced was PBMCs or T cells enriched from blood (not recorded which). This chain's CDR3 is CASSLASAGDKETQYF. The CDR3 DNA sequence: TGCGCCAGCAGCTTGGCCTCAGCGGGGGATAAAGAGACCCAGTACTTC.